Listed below are T cell receptor beta chains from one sample, sequenced in a study of T cell repertoires in cytomegalovirus infection. Their antigen targets remain unknown. TCRdb reprocessed the reads via MiXCR and lists one record per CDR3 protein. The repertoire consists of tens of thousands of distinct CDR3 sequences, with over 15% occurring once and the leading ten covering around 27%. Sample: CD8+ T cells from cultured PBMCs, taken from culture after CMV antigen stimulation. These receptors were collected from a human donor in good health (CMV status not recorded). Some clones in this sample may be carry-over from other donors' samples. Both conserved end residues are part of each CDR3. A D gene is named only where the DNA matches it firmly. Size is omitted from some rows. Given values are once, few, many or a class for expanded clones.

d_call clone_size j_call v_call cdr3_nt cdr3_aa
TRBD2 few TRBJ2-3 TRBV7-3 TGTGCCAGCAGCTCTAGCGGGAGGGGCACAGATACGCAGTATTTT CASSSSGRGTDTQYF
TRBD2 few TRBJ2-7 TRBV27 TGTGCCAGCACCCCAGCGGGAGGAAACGAGCAGTACTTC CASTPAGGNEQYF
NA NA TRBJ2-3 TRBV7-2 TGTGCCAGCAGCTTAGGGCCGGCGTGGGAGGATACGCAGTATTTT CASSLGPAWEDTQYF
NA NA TRBJ2-7 TRBV7-9 TGTGCCAGCAGCACTGGACAGACCCCCTCCTACGAGCAGTACTTC CASSTGQTPSYEQYF
NA NA TRBJ2-5 TRBV12-3/TRBV12-4 TGTGCCAGCAGTCCCCAAGCTGGGGAGACCCAGTACTTC CASSPQAGETQYF
NA few TRBJ2-1 TRBV29-1 TGCAGCGTTGGGACAGGGAGGGATGAGCAGTTCTTC CSVGTGRDEQFF
TRBD2 few TRBJ2-5 TRBV6-2/TRBV6-3 TGTGCCAGCAGTTACGGGGGGGACCAAGAGACCCAGTACTTC CASSYGGDQETQYF
TRBD1 NA TRBJ2-1 TRBV6-2/TRBV6-3 TGTGCCAGCAGTCGCGGGACAGGGGGCCATGAGCAGTTCTTC CASSRGTGGHEQFF
NA NA TRBJ2-6 TRBV6-2/TRBV6-3 TGTGCCAGCAGCGACGACCTAGCTGGGGCCAACGTCCTGACTTTC CASSDDLAGANVLTF
NA few TRBJ2-3 TRBV7-9 TGTGCCAGCAGCTTTCGATTGGGGGCTGAAGATACGCAGTATTTT CASSFRLGAEDTQYF
NA NA TRBJ2-4 TRBV19 TGTGCCAGTTCCGGGGTCCTGGCCAAAAACATTCAGTACTTC CASSGVLAKNIQYF